The rows below give T cell receptor beta chains drawn from one sample of a study of glioma-infiltrating T cells. A single record per CDR3 protein comes from TCRdb applying MiXCR to the multiplex PCR reads. The sample contains approximately 120,000 distinct CDR3 sequences, less than 30% of which appear only once. The sequencing input was glioma tissue, nonneoplastic brain tissue, or PBMCs (not recorded which). The origin of the receptors is a human donor with low-grade glioma or glioblastoma, undergoing nonglioma brain surgery, or in good health (not recorded which). Each CDR3 is given with its conserved first and last residue.

CDR3aa: CSSAGGLPEQYF; v_gene: TRBV6-6
CDR3aa: CATRQERAVASYGYTF; v_gene: TRBV12-5
CDR3aa: CASSYRDPTYNEQFF; v_gene: TRBV5-1
CDR3aa: CASRGSQRSSYNEQFF; v_gene: TRBV28
CDR3aa: CASSLSAGGNDQFF; v_gene: TRBV7-2
CDR3aa: CASSLGGAGGYTYGYTF; v_gene: TRBV2
CDR3aa: CASTTTGSNQPQHF; v_gene: TRBV2
CDR3aa: CASGGQGAANEQFF; v_gene: TRBV12-3/TRBV12-4
CDR3aa: CSVGQGGTDTQYF; v_gene: TRBV29-1
CDR3aa: CAWSPGGNTIYF; v_gene: TRBV30
CDR3aa: CSARDKGGTNTEAFF; v_gene: TRBV20-1
CDR3aa: CSVALRSRVYEQYF; v_gene: TRBV29-1
CDR3aa: CSAQGLAITDTQYF; v_gene: TRBV29-1
CDR3aa: CASSQGWGDSNQPQHF; v_gene: TRBV4-1
CDR3aa: CASSPQGGSHEQYF; v_gene: TRBV7-2
CDR3aa: CAWSVERAFSTDTQYF; v_gene: TRBV30
CDR3aa: CSSGQGSTEAFF; v_gene: TRBV29-1
CDR3aa: CAITYDTSNTEAFF; v_gene: TRBV10-3
CDR3aa: CASSRSSSRSTIYF; v_gene: TRBV28
CDR3aa: CASSRDGTLNQPQHF; v_gene: TRBV18
CDR3aa: CASSQIRGTSGNEQYF; v_gene: TRBV3-1
CDR3aa: CASSLAMTVFQETQYF; v_gene: TRBV11-3
CDR3aa: CASSWQENTEAFF; v_gene: TRBV12-3/TRBV12-4
CDR3aa: CASSFRHTNTEAFF; v_gene: TRBV5-1
CDR3aa: CARSPRQGDVSPLHF; v_gene: TRBV18
CDR3aa: CASSLSAGNTEAFF; v_gene: TRBV7-3
CDR3aa: CSVGESEQFF; v_gene: TRBV29-1
CDR3aa: CASSSGILAGTDTQYF; v_gene: TRBV7-6
CDR3aa: CASSRQGAGELFF; v_gene: TRBV6-2/TRBV6-3
CDR3aa: CASSWDNLTQYF; v_gene: TRBV18
CDR3aa: CASSLGKSRAEAFF; v_gene: TRBV7-2
CDR3aa: CASMVSGTVSEAFF; v_gene: TRBV12-3/TRBV12-4
CDR3aa: CASESTGSSYNEQFF; v_gene: TRBV6-5
CDR3aa: CASSQDRVWTDTQYF; v_gene: TRBV4-3
CDR3aa: CASSLWDILNPPLHF; v_gene: TRBV28
CDR3aa: CASSLAGGSAGANVLTF; v_gene: TRBV7-2
CDR3aa: CASSLGVDRGLGQYF; v_gene: TRBV28
CDR3aa: CASSIRIVPQHF; v_gene: TRBV19
CDR3aa: CASSQDSSTSGVYEQYF; v_gene: TRBV4-1
CDR3aa: CAISPRGLLNTEAFF; v_gene: TRBV10-3
CDR3aa: CASSSGTVYGYTF; v_gene: TRBV7-9
CDR3aa: CSATSGTGQIKTQYF; v_gene: TRBV20-1
CDR3aa: CATSRAGGASNQPQHF; v_gene: TRBV15
CDR3aa: CASSYRVNTEAFF; v_gene: TRBV6-6
CDR3aa: CASSSTSSYNEQFF; v_gene: TRBV12-3/TRBV12-4
CDR3aa: CASGGSGGANEQFF; v_gene: TRBV18
CDR3aa: CASSFSGGDTDTQYF; v_gene: TRBV7-3